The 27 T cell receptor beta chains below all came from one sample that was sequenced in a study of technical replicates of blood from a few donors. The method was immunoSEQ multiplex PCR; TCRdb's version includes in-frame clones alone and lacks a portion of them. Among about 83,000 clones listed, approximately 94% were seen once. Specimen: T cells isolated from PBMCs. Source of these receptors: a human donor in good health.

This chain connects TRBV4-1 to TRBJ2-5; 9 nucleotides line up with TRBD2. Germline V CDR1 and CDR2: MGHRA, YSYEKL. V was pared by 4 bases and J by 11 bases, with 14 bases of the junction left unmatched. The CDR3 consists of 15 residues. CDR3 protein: CASSPGIGLAREQYF. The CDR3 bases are TGCGCCAGCAGCCCAGGGATCGGACTAGCGAGGGAGCAGTACTTC.

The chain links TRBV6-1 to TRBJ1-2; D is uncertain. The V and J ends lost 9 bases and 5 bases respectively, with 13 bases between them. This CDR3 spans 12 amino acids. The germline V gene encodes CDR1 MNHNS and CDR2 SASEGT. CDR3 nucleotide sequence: TGTGCCAGATATGAAGGACTTTATGGCTACACCTTC. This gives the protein CARYEGLYGYTF.

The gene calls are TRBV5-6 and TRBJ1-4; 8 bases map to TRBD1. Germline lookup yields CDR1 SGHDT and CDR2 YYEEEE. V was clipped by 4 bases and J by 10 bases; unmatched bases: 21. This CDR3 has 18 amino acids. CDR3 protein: CASSVTGEGDPARRKLFF. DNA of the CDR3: TGTGCCAGCAGCGTGACAGGGGAAGGGGACCCGGCGCGGCGAAAACTGTTTTTT.

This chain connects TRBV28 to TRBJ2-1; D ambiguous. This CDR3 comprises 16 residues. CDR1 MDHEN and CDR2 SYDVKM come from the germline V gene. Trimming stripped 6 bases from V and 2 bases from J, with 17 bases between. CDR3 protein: CASRADGARAYNEQFF. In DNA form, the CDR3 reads TGTGCCAGCAGGGCTGATGGAGCCCGGGCCTACAATGAGCAGTTCTTC.

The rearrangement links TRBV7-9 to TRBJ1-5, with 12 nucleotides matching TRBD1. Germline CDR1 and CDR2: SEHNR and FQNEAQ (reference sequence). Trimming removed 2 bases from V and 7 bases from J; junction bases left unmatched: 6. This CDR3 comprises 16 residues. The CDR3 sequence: CASSLYRDRGPQPQHF. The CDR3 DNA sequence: TGTGCCAGCAGCTTATACCGGGACAGGGGGCCCCAGCCCCAGCATTTT. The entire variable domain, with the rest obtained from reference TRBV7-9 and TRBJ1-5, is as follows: DTGVSQNPRHKITKRGQNVTFRCDPISEHNRLYWYRQTLGQGPEFLTYFQNEAQLEKSRLLSDRFSAERPKGSFSTLEIQRTEQGDSAMYLCASSLYRDRGPQPQHFGDGTRLSIL.

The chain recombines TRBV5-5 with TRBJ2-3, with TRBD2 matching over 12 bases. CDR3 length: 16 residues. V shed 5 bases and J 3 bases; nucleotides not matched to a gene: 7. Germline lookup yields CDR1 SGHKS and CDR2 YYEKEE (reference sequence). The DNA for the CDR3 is TGTGCCAGCAGTCCAACTAGCGGGAGGTTGACAGATACGCAGTATTTT. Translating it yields CASSPTSGRLTDTQYF.

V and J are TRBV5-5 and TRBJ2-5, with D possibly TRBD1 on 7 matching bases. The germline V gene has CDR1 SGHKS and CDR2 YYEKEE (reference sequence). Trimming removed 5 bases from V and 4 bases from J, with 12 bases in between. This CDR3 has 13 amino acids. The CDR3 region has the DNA TGTGCCAGCAGGCCAGGGGGAGGAGAGACCCAGTACTTC. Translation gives CASRPGGGETQYF.

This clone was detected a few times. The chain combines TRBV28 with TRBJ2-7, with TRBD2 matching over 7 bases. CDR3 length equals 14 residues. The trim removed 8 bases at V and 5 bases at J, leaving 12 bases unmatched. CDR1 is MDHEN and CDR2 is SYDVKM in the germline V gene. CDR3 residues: CASAYGGSMHEQYF. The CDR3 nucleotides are TGTGCCAGCGCTTATGGCGGGAGCATGCACGAGCAGTACTTC.

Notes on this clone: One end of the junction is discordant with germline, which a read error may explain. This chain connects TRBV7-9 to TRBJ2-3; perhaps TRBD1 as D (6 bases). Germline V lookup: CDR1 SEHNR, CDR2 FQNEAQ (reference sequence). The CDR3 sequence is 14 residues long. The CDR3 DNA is TGTGCCAGCAGCCTAGCAGGGGGCACAGATACGCAGTATTTT. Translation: CASSLAGGTDTQYF.

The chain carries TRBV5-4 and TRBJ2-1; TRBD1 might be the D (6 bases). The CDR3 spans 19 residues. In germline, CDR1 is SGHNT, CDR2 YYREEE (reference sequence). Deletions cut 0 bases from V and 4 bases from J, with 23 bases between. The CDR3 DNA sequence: TGTGCCAGCAGCTTGGGGGGCCTACAGGGTTGGAATTCATACAATGAGCAGTTCTTC. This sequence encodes CASSLGGLQGWNSYNEQFF.

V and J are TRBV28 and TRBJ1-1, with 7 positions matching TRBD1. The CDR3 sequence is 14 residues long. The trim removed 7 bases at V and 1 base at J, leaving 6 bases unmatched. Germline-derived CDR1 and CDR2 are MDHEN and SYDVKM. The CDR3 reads CASKAGGSNTEAFF. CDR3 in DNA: TGTGCCAGCAAGGCAGGGGGATCGAACACTGAAGCTTTCTTT.

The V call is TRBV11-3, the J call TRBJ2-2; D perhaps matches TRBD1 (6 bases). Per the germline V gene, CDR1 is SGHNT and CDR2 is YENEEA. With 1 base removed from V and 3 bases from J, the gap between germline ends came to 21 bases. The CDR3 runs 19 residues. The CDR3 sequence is CASSLATGSFRWDTGELFF. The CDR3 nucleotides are TGTGCCAGCAGCTTAGCCACAGGGAGTTTCCGATGGGACACCGGGGAGCTGTTTTTT.

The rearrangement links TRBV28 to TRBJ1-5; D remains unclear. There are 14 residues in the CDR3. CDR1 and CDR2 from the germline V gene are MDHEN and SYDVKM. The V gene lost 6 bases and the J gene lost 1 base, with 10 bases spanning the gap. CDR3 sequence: CASRQGGSNQPQHF. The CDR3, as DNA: TGTGCCAGCAGACAAGGAGGCAGCAATCAGCCCCAGCATTTT.

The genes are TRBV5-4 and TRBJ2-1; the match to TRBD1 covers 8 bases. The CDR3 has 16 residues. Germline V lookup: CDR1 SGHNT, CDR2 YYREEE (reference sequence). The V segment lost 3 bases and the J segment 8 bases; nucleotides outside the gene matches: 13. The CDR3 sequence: CASSSPVRQGNYEQFF. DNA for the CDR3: TGTGCCAGCAGCTCGCCGGTAAGACAGGGGAACTATGAGCAGTTCTTC.

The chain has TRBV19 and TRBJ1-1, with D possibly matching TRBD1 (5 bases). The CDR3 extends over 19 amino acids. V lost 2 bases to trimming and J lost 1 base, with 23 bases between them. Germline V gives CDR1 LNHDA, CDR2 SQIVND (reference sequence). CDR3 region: CASSIRWVTPRRGNTEAFF. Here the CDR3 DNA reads TGTGCCAGTAGTATAAGATGGGTGACCCCCCGGAGGGGGAACACTGAAGCTTTCTTT.

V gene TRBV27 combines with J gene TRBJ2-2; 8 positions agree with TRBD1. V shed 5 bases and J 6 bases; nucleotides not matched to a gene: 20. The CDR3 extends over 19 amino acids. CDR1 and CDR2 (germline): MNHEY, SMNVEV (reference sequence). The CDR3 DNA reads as TGTGCCAGCAGTCCTCGGACAGGGACGGGGATAATTATATCCGGGGAGCTGTTTTTT. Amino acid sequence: CASSPRTGTGIIISGELFF.

The CDR3 DNA is TGTGCCAGCAGCTTCGGGACAGGGTTTGGCAATCAGCCCCAGCATTTT. Amino acid sequence: CASSFGTGFGNQPQHF. The gene calls are TRBV7-8 and TRBJ1-5, with 9 bases that match TRBD1. The CDR3 sequence is 16 residues long. Trimming took 3 bases from V and 2 from J; bases not matched to a gene: 5. CDR1 and CDR2 (germline): SGHVS, FQNEAQ.

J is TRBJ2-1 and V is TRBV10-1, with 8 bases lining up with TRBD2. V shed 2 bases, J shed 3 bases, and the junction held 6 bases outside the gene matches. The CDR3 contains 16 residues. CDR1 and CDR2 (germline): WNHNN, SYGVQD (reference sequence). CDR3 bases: TGCGCCAGCAGTGAGGTCGGGCGGGGGGTCTACAATGAGCAGTTCTTC. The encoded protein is CASSEVGRGVYNEQFF.

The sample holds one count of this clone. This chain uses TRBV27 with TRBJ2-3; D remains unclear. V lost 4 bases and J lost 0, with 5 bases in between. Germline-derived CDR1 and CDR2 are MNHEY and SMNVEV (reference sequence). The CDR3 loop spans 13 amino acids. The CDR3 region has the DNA TGTGCCAGCAGTTCCTTTAGCACAGATACGCAGTATTTT. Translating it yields CASSSFSTDTQYF.

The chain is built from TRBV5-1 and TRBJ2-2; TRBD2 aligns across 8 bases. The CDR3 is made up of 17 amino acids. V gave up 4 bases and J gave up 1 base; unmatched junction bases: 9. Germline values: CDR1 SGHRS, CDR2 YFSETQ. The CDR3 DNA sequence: TGCGCCAGCAGCCCTCCGGGCGGGAGGTTGAACACCGGGGAGCTGTTTTTT. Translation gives CASSPPGGRLNTGELFF.

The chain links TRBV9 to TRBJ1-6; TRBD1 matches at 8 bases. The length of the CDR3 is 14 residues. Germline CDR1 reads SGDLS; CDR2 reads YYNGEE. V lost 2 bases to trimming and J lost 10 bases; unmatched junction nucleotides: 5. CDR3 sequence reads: CASSVQDRESPLHF. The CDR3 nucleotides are TGTGCCAGCAGCGTTCAGGACAGGGAATCACCCCTCCACTTT.

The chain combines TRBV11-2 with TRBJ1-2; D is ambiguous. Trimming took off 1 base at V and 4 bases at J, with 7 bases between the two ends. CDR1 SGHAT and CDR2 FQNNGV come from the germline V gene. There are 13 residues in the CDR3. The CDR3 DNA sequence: TGTGCCAGCAGCTTAGGGGCAGTCTATGGCTACACCTTC. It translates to CASSLGAVYGYTF.

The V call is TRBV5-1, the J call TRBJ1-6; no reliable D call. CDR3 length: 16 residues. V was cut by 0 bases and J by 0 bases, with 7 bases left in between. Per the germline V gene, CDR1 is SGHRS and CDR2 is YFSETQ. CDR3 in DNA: TGCGCCAGCAGCTTGGAAGGGAGCTCCTATAATTCACCCCTCCACTTT. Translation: CASSLEGSSYNSPLHF.

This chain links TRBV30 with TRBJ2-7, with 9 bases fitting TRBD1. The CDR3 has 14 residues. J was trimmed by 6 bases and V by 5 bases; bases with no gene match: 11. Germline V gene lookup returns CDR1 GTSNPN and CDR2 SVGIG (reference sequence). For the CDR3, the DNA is TGTGCCTGGGGGGATCTGTTGACAGGGGGCGAGCAGTACTTC. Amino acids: CAWGDLLTGGEQYF.

CDR3 in DNA: TGTGCCAGCAGCGTTTGGGGGGGATCGTACAATGAGCAGTTCTTC. Amino acid sequence: CASSVWGGSYNEQFF. The chain joins TRBV9 to TRBJ2-1; 7 bases line up with TRBD2. This CDR3 contains 15 residues. Germline assignment: CDR1 SGDLS and CDR2 YYNGEE. V lost 2 bases and J lost 4; bases outside the gene matches: 6.

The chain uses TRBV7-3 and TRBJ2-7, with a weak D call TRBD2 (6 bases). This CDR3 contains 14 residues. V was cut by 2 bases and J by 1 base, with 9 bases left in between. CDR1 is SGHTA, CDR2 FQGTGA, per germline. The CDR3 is CASSLQGGSYEQYF. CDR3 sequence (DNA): TGTGCCAGCAGCTTACAGGGAGGTTCCTACGAGCAGTACTTC.

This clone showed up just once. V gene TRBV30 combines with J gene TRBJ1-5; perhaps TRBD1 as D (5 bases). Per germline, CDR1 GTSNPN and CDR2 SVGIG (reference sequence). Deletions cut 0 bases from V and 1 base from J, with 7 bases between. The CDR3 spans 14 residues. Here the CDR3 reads CAWSVGASNQPQHF. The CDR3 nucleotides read TGTGCCTGGAGTGTAGGGGCCAGCAATCAGCCCCAGCATTTT.